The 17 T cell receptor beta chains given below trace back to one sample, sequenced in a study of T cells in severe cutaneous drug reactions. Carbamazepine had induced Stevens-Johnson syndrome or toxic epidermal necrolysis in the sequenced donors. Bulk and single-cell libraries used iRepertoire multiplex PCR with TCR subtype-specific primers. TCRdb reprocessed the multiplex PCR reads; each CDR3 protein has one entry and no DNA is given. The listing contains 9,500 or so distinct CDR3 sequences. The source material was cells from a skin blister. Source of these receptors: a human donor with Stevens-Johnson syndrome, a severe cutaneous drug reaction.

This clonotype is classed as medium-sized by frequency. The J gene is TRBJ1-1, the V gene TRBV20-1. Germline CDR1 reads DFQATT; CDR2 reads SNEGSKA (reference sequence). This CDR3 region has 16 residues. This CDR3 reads CSARDAGSGLRTEAFF.

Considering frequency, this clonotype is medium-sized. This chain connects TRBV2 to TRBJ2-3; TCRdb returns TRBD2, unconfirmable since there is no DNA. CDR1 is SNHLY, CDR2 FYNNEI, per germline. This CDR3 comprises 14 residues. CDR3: CASSDSPNTDTQYF. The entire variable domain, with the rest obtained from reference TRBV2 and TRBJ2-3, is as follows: EPEVTQTPSHQVTQMGQEVILRCVPISNHLYFYWYRQILGQKVEFLVSFYNNEISEKSEIFDDQFSVERPDGSNFTLKIRSTKLEDSAMYFCASSDSPNTDTQYFGPGTRLTVL.

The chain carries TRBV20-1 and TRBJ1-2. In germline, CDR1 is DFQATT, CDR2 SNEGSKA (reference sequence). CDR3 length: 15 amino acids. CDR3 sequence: CSAYISGSSNYGYTF.

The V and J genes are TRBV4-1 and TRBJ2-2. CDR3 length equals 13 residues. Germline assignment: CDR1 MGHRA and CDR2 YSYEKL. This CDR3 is CASSQIGSGELFF.

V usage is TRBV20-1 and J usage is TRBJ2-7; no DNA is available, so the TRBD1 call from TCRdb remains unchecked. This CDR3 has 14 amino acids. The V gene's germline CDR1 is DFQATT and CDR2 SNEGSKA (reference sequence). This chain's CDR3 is CSAARPEGAGEQYF.

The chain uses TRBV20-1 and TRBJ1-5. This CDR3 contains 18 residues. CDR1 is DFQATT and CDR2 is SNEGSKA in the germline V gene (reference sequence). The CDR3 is CSASALLGPPDRDQPQHF.

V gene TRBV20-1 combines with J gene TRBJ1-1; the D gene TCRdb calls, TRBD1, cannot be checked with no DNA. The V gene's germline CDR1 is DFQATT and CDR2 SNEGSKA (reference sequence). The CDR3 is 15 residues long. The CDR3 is CSARDSRRQGGGAFF.

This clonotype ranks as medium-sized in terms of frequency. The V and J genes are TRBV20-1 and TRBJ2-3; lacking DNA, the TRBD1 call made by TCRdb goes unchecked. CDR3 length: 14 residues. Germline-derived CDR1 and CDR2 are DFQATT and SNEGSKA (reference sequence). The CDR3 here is CSARRGLGTDTQYF.

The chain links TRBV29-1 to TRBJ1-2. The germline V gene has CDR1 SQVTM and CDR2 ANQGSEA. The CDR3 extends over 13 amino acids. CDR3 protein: CSVERDLSYGYTF.

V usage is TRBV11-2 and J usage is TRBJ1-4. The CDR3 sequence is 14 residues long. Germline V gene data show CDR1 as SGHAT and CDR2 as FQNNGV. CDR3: CASSLGIGVEKLFF. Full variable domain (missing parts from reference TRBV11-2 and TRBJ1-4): EAGVAQSPRYKIIEKRQSVAFWCNPISGHATLYWYQQILGQGPKLLIQFQNNGVVDDSQLPKDRFSAERLKGVDSTLKIQPAKLEDSAVYLCASSLGIGVEKLFFGSGTQLSVL.

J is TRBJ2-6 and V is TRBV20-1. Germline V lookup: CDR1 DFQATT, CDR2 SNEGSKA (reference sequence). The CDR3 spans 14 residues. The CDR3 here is CSARDYRRANVLTF.

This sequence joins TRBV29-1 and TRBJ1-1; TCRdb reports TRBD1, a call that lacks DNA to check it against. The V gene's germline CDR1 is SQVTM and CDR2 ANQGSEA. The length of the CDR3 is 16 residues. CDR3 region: CSVEDLGQGFGTEAFF. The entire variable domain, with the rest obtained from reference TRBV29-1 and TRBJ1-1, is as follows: SAVISQKPSRDICQRGTSLTIQCQVDSQVTMMFWYRQQPGQSLTLIATANQGSEATYESGFVIDKFPISRPNLTFSTLTVSNMSPEDSSIYLCSVEDLGQGFGTEAFFGQGTRLTVV.

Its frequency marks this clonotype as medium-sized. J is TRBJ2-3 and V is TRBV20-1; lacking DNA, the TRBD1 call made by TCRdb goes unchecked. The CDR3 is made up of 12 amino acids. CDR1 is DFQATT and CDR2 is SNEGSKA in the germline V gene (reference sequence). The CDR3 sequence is CSVPGSTDTQYF.

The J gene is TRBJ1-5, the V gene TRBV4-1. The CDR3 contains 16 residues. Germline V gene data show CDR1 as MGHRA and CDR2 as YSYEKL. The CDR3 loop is CASSQAGWWGNQPQHF.

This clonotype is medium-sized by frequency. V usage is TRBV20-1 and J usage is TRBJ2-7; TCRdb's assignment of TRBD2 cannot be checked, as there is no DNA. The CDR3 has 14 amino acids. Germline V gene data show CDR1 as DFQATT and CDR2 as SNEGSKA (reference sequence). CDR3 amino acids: CSALFSGEAYEQYF.

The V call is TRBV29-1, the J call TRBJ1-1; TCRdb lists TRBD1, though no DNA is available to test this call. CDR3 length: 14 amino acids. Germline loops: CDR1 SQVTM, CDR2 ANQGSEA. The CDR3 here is CSVEWGAGNTEAFF. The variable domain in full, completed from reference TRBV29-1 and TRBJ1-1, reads SAVISQKPSRDICQRGTSLTIQCQVDSQVTMMFWYRQQPGQSLTLIATANQGSEATYESGFVIDKFPISRPNLTFSTLTVSNMSPEDSSIYLCSVEWGAGNTEAFFGQGTRLTVV.

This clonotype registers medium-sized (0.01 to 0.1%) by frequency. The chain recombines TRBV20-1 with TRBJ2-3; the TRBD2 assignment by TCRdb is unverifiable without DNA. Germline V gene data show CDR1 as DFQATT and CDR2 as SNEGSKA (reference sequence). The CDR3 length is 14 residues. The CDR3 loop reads CSAIPGLVVGTQYF.